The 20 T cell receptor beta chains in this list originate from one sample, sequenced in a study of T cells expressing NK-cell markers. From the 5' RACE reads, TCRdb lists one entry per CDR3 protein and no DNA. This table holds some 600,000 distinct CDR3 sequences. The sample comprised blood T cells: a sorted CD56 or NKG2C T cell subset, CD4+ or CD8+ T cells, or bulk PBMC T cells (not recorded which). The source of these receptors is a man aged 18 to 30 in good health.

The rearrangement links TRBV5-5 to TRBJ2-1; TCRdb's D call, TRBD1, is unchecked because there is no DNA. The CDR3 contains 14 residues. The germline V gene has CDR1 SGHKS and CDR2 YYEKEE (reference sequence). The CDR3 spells CASSFGRIYNEQFF. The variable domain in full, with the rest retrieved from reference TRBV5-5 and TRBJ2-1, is DAGVTQSPTHLIKTRGQQVTLRCSPISGHKSVSWYQQVLGQGPQFIFQYYEKEERGRGNFPDRFSARQFPNYSSELNVNALLLGDSALYLCASSFGRIYNEQFFGPGTRLTVL.

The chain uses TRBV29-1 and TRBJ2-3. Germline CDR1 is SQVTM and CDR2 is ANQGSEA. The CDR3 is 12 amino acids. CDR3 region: CSVFLVRDTQYF.

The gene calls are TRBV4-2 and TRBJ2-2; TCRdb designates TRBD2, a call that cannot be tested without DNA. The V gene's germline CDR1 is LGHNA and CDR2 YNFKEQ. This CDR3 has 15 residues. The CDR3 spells CATRRGLADTGELFF.

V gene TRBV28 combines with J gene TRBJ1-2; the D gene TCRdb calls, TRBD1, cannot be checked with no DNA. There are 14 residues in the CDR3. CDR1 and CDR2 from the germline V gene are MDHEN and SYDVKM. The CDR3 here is CASSYLGQFYGYTF.

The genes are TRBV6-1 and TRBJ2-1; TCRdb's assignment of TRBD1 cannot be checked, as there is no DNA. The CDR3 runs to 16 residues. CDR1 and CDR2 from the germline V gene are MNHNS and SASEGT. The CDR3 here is CASSDRGPALGGEQFF.

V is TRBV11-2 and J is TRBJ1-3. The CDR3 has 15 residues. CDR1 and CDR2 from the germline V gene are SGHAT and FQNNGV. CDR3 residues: CASSLDRHIGNTIYF. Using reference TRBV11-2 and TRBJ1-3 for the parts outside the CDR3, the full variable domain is EAGVAQSPRYKIIEKRQSVAFWCNPISGHATLYWYQQILGQGPKLLIQFQNNGVVDDSQLPKDRFSAERLKGVDSTLKIQPAKLEDSAVYLCASSLDRHIGNTIYFGEGSWLTVV.

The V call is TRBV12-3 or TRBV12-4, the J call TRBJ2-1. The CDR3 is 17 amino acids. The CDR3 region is CASSPVGWPSPSNEQFF.

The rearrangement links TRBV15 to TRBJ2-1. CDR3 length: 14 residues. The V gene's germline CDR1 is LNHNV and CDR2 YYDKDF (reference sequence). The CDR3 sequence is CATSRAPLANEQFF.

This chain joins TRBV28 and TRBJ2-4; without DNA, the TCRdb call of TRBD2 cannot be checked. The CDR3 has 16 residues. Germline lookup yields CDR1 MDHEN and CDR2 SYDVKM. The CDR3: CASRPQGPEAKNIQYF.

CDR3 sequence reads: CASTSQGPSNQPQHF. This chain uses TRBV2 with TRBJ1-5; TCRdb designates TRBD1, a call that cannot be tested without DNA. Germline V lookup: CDR1 SNHLY, CDR2 FYNNEI. The CDR3 spans 15 residues.

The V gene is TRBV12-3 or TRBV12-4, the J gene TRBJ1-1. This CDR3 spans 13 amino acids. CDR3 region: CASSLPRVGEAFF.

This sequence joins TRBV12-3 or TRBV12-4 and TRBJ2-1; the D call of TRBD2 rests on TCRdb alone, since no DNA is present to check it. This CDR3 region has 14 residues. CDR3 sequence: CASSPSDYPDEQFF.

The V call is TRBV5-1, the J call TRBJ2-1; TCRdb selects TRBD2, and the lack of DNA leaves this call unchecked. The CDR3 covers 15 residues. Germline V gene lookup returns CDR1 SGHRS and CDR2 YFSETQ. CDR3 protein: CASSLPGGQNNEQFF.

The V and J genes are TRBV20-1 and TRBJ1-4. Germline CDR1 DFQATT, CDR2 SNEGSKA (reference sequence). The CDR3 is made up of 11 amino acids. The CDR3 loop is CSARRYEKLFF.

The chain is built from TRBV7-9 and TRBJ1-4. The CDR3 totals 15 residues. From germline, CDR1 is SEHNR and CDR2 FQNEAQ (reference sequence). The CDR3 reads CASSLAPQTNEKLFF.

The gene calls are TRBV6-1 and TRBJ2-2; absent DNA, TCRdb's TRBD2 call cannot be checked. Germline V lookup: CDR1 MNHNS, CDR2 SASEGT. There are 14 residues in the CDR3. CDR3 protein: CASSPPGGTGELFF.

The chain's CDR3 is CASSLHGTGDEAFF. This chain joins TRBV7-9 and TRBJ1-1; absent DNA, TCRdb's TRBD1 call cannot be checked. Germline V gene sequence: CDR1 SEHNR, CDR2 FQNEAQ (reference sequence). The CDR3 is 14 amino acids.

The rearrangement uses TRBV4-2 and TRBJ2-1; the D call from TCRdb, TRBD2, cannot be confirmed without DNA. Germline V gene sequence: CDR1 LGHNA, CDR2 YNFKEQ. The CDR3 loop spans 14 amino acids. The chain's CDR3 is CASSQGTSPNEQFF.

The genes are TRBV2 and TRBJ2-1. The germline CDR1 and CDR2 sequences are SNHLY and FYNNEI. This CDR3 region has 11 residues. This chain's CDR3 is CASREYNEQFF.

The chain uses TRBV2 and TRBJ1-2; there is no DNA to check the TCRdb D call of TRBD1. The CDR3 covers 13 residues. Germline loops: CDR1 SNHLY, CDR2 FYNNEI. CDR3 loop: CASRATGEGGYTF.